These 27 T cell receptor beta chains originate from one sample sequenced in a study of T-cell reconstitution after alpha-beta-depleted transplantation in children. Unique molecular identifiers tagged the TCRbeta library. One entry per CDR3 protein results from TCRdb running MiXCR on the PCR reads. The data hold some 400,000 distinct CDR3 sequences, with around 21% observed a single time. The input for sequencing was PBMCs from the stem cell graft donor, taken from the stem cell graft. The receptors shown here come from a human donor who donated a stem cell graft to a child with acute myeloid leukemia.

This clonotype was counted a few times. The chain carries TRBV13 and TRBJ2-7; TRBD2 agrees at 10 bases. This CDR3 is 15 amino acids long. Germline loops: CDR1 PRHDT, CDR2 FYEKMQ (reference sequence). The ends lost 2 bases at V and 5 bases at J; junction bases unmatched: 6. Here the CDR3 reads CASSLSGLALNEQYF. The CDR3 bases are TGTGCCAGCAGCTTATCGGGACTAGCGTTGAACGAGCAGTACTTC.

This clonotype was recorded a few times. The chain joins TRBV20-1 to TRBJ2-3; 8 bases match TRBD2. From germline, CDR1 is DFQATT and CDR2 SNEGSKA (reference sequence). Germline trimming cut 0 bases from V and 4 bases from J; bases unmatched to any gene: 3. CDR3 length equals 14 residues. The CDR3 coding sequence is TGCAGTGCTAGAGATACGGGAGGGGCAGATACGCAGTATTTT. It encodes CSARDTGGADTQYF.

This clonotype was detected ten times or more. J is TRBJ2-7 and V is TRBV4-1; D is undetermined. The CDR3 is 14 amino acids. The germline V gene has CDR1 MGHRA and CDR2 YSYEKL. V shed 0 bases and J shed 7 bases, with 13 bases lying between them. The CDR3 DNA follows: TGCGCCAGCAGCCAAGAATTGGGTGATGGGGAGCAGTACTTC. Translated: CASSQELGDGEQYF.

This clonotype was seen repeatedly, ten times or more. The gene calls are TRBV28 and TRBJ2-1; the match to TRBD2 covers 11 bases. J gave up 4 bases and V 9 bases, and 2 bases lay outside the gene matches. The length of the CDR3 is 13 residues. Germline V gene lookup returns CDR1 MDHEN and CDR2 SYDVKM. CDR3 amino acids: CASRLAGYNEQFF. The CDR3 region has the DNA TGTGCCAGTCGACTAGCGGGATACAATGAGCAGTTCTTC. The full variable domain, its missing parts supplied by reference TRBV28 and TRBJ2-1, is DVKVTQSSRYLVKRTGEKVFLECVQDMDHENMFWYRQDPGLGLRLIYFSYDVKMKEKGDIPEGYSVSREKKERFSLILESASTNQTSMYLCASRLAGYNEQFFGPGTRLTVL.

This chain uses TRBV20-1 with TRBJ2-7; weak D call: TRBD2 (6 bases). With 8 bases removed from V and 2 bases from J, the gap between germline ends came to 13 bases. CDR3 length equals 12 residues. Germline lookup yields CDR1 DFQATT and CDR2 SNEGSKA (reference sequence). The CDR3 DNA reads TGCAGTCTAGCTAGCGCCACCTACGAGCAGTACTTC. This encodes CSLASATYEQYF.

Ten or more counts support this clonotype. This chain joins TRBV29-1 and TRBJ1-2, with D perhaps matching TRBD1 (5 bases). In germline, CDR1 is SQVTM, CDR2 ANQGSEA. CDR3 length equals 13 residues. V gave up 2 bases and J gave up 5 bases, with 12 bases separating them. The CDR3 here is CSVERQGLYGYTF. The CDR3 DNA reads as TGCAGCGTTGAAAGGCAGGGACTTTATGGCTACACCTTC.

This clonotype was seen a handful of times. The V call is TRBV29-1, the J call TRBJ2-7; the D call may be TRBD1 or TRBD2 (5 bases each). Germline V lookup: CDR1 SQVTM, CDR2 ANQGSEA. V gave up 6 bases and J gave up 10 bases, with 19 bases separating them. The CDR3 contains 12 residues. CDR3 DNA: TGCAGCGTGGGGGTTCAGGGCAGGATACAGTACTTC. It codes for CSVGVQGRIQYF.

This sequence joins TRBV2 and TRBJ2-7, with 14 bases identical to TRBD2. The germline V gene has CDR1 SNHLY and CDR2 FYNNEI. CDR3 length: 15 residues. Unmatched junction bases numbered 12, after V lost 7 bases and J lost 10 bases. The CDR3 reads CASTVSGLAGVSQYF. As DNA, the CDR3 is TGTGCCAGCACCGTGTCGGGACTAGCGGGAGTTTCCCAGTACTTC.

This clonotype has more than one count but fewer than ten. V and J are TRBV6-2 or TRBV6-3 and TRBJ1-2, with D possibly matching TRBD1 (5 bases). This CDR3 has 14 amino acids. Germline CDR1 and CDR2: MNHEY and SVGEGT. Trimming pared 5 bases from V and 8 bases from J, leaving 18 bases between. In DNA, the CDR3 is TGTGCCAGCAGTGTCCGGGACCCTAAGGTCGGCTACACCTTC. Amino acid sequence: CASSVRDPKVGYTF.

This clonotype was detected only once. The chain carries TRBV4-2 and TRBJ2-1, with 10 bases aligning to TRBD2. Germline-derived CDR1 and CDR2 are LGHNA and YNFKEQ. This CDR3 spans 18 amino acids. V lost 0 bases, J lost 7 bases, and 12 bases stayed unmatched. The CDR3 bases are TGTGCCAGCAGCCAAGATCAGGTAGCGGGAGGTCTGGGGAATGAGCAGTTCTTC. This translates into CASSQDQVAGGLGNEQFF.

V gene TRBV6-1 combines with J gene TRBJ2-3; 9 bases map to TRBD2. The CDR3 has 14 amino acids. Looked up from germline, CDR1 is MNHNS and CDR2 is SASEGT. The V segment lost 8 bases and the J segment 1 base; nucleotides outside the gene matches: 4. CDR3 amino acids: CASQAGGGTDTQYF. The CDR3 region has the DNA TGTGCCAGCCAAGCGGGAGGTGGCACAGATACGCAGTATTTT.

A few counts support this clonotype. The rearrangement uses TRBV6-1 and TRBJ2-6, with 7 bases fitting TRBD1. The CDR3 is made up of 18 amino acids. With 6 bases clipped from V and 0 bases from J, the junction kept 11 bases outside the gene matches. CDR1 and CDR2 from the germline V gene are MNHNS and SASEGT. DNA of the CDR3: TGTGCCAGCAGCCTTACAGGGGAACCTCTCTCTGGGGCCAACGTCCTGACTTTC. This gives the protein CASSLTGEPLSGANVLTF.

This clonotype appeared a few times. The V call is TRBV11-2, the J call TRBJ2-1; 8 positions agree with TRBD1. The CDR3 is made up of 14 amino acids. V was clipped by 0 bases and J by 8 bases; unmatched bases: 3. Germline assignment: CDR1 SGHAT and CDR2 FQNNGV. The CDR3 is CASSLDPGGDEQFF. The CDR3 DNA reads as TGTGCCAGCAGCTTAGATCCAGGGGGCGATGAGCAGTTCTTC.

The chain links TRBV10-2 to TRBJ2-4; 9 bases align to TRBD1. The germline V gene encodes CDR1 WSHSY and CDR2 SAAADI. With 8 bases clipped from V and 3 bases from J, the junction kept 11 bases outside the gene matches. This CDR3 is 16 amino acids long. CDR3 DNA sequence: TGCGCCAGCTTGGGACAGGGTCTCTTCGACAAAAACATTCAGTACTTC. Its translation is CASLGQGLFDKNIQYF.

CDR3 nucleotide sequence: TGTGCCAGCAGTCCCACCTCCGGGACAGGGGTCACTGAAGCTTTCTTT. Translating it yields CASSPTSGTGVTEAFF. The rearrangement uses TRBV28 and TRBJ1-1, with 10 bases matching TRBD1. The CDR3 spans 16 residues. The junction had 10 bases not matched to a gene; V was cut back by 5 bases and J by 4 bases. CDR1 is MDHEN and CDR2 is SYDVKM in the germline V gene.

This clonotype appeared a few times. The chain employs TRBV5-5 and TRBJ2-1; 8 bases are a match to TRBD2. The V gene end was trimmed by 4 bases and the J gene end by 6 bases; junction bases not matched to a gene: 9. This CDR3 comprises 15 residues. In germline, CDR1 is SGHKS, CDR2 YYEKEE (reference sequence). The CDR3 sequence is CASSQAGDIGNEQFF. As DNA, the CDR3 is TGTGCCAGCAGCCAAGCGGGAGATATAGGCAATGAGCAGTTCTTC.

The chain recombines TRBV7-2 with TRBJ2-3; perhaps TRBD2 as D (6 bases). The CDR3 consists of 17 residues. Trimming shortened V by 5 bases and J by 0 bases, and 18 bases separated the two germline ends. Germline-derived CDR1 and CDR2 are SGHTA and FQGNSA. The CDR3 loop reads CASSPPRRETSTDTQYF. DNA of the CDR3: TGTGCCAGCAGCCCTCCCCGGAGGGAGACTAGCACAGATACGCAGTATTTT.

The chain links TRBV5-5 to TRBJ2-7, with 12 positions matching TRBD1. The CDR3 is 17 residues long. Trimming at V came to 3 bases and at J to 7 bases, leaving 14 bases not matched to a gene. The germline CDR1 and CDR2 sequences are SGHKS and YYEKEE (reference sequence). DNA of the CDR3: TGTGCCAGCAGCTCACCACCGGGACAGGGGGCGATACGAGAGCAGTACTTC. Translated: CASSSPPGQGAIREQYF.

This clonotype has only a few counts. CDR3 DNA: TGCGCCAGCAGTGATAGCGGCTCCACCAACACCGGGGAGCTGTTTTTT. Its translation is CASSDSGSTNTGELFF. The chain has TRBV5-1 and TRBJ2-2; possible D gene TRBD2, 6 bases. Germline V gene data show CDR1 as SGHRS and CDR2 as YFSETQ. The CDR3 runs 16 residues. V dropped 5 bases and J dropped 2 bases, with 16 bases sitting between them.

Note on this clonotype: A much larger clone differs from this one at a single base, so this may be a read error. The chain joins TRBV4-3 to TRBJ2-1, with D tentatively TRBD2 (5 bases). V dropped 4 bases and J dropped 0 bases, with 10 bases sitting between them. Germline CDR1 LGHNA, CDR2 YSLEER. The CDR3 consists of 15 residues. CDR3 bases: TGCGCCAGCAGCCGAGCGGATAGCTCCTACAATGAGCAGTTCTTC. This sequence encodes CASSRADSSYNEQFF.

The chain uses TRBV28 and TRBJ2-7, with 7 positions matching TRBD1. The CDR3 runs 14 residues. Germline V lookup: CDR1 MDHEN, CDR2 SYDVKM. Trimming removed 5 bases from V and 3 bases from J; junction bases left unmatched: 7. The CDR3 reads CASSPRTGDYEQYF. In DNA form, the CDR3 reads TGTGCCAGCAGTCCAAGGACAGGAGACTACGAGCAGTACTTC. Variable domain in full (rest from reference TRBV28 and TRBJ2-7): DVKVTQSSRYLVKRTGEKVFLECVQDMDHENMFWYRQDPGLGLRLIYFSYDVKMKEKGDIPEGYSVSREKKERFSLILESASTNQTSMYLCASSPRTGDYEQYFGPGTRLTVT.

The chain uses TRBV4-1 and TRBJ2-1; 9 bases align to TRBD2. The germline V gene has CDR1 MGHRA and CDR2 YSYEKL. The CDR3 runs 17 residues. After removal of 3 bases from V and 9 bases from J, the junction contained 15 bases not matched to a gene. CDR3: CASSHLLAGMRGGEQFF. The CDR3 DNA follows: TGCGCCAGCAGCCACCTACTAGCGGGCATGAGGGGTGGTGAGCAGTTCTTC.

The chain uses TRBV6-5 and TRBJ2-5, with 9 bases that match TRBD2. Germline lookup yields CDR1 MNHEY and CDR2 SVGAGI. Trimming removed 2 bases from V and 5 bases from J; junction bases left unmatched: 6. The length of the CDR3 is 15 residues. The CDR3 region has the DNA TGTGCCAGCAGTTACAGGCGGGAGGGCCGGGAGACCCAGTACTTC. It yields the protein CASSYRREGRETQYF.

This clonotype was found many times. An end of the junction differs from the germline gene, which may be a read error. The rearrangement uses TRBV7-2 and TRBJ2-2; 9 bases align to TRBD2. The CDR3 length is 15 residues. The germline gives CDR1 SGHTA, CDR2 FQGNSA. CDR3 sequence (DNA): TGTGCCAGCAGCATAGCGGGAGTGAACACCGGGGAGCTGTTTTTT. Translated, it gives CASSIAGVNTGELFF.

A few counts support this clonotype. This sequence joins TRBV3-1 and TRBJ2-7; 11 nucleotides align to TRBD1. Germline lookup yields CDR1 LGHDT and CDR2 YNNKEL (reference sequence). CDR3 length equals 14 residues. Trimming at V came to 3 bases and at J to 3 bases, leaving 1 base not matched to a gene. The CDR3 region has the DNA TGTGCCAGCAGCCAGGACAGGGGGCGCTACGAGCAGTACTTC. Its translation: CASSQDRGRYEQYF.

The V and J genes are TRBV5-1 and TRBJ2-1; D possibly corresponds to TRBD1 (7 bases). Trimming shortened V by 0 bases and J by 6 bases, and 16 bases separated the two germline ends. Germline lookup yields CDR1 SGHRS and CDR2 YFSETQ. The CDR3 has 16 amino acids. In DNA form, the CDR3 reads TGCGCCAGCAGCTTGGAGCGCAGGGGGGTCGGCAATGAGCAGTTCTTC. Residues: CASSLERRGVGNEQFF.

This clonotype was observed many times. CDR3 in DNA: TGCAGTGCTAGCCCGGCGGGCCTAACTTCCTACAATGAGCAGTTCTTC. Translated, it gives CSASPAGLTSYNEQFF. The chain is built from TRBV20-1 and TRBJ2-1; possibly TRBD2 for D (5 bases). The V end was cut by 3 bases, the J end by 1 base, with 16 bases between. The CDR3 runs 16 residues. Germline CDR1 is DFQATT and CDR2 is SNEGSKA (reference sequence).